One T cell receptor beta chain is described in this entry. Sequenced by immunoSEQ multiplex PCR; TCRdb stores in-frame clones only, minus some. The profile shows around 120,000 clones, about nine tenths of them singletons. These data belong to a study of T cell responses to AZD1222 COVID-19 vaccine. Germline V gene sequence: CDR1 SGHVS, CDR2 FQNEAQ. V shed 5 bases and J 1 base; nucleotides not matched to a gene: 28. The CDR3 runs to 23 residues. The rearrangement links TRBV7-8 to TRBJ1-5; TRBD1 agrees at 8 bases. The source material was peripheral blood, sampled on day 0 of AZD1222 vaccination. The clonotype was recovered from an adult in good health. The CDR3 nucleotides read TGTGCCAGCAGCCCACTTAGACCGATTGTGGGGACAGGAGGGATGGGAAGCAATCAGCCCCAGCATTTT. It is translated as CASSPLRPIVGTGGMGSNQPQHF.